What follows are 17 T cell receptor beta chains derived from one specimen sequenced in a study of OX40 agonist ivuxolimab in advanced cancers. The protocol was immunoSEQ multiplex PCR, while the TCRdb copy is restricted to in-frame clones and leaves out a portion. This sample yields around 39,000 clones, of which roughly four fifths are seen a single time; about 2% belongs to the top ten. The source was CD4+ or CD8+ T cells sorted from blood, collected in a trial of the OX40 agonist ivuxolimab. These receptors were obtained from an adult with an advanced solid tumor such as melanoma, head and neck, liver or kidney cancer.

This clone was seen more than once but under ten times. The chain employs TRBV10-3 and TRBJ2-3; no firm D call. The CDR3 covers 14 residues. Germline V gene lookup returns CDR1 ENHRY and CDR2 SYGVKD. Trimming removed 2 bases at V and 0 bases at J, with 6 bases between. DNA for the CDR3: TGTGCCATCAGTGAGATCATAAGCACAGATACGCAGTATTTT. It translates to CAISEIISTDTQYF.

The CDR3 region has the DNA TGTGCCAGCAGCTCGAAGGACGGCCAAGAGACCCAGTACTTC. Translating gives CASSSKDGQETQYF. V is TRBV5-4 and J is TRBJ2-5; D remains ambiguous. The germline gives CDR1 SGHNT, CDR2 YYREEE (reference sequence). V gave up 3 bases and J gave up 1 base, with 10 bases separating them. CDR3 length equals 14 residues.

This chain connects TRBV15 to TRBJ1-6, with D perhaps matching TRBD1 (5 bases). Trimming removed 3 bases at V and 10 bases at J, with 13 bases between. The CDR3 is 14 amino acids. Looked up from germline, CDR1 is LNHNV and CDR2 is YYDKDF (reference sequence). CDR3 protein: CATSSEGQLSPLHF. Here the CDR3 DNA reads TGTGCCACCAGCAGCGAGGGGCAACTGTCACCCCTCCACTTT. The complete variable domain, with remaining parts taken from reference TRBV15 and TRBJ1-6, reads DAMVIQNPRYQVTQFGKPVTLSCSQTLNHNVMYWYQQKSSQAPKLLFHYYDKDFNNEADTPDNFQSRRPNTSFCFLDIRSPGLGDTAMYLCATSSEGQLSPLHFGNGTRLTVT.

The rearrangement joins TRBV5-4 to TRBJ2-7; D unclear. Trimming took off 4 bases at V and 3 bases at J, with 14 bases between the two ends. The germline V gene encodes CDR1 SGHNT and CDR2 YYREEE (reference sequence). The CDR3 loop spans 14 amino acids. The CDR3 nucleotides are TGTGCCAGCAGCGGCCGGACGGAAAGCTACGAGCAGTACTTC. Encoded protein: CASSGRTESYEQYF.

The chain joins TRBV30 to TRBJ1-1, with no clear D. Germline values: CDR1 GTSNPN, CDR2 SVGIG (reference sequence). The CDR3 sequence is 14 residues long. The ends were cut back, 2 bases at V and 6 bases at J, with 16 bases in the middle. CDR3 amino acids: CAWSNGASKAEAFF. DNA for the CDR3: TGTGCCTGGAGTAACGGTGCCAGTAAGGCTGAAGCTTTCTTT.

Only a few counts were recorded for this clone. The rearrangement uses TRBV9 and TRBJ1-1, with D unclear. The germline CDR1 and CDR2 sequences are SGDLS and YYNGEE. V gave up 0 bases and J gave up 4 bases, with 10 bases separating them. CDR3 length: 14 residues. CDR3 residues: CASSVGQWGTEAFF. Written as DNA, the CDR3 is TGTGCCAGCAGCGTAGGGCAATGGGGCACTGAAGCTTTCTTT.

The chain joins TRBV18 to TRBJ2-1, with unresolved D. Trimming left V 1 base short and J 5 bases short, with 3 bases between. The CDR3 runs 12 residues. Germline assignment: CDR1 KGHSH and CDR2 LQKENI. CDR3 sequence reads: CASSPLDNEQFF. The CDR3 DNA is TGTGCCAGCTCACCACTCGACAATGAGCAGTTCTTC. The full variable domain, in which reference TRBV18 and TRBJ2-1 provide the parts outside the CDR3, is NAGVMQNPRHLVRRRGQEARLRCSPMKGHSHVYWYRQLPEEGLKFMVYLQKENIIDESGMPKERFSAEFPKEGPSILRIQQVVRGDSAAYFCASSPLDNEQFFGPGTRLTVL.

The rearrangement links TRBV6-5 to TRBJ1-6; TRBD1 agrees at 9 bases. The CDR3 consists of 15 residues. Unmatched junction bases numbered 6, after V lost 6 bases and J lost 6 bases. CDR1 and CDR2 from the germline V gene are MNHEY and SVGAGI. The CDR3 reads CASRNGQGLNSPLHF. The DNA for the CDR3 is TGTGCCAGCAGAAACGGACAGGGGCTTAATTCACCCCTCCACTTT.

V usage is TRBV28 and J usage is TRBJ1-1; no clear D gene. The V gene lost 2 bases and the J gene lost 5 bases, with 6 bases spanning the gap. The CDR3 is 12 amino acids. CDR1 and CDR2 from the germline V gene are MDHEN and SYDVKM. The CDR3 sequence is CASSLPETEAFF. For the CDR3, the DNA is TGTGCCAGCAGTTTACCGGAGACTGAAGCTTTCTTT. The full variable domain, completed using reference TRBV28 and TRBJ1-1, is DVKVTQSSRYLVKRTGEKVFLECVQDMDHENMFWYRQDPGLGLRLIYFSYDVKMKEKGDIPEGYSVSREKKERFSLILESASTNQTSMYLCASSLPETEAFFGQGTRLTVV.

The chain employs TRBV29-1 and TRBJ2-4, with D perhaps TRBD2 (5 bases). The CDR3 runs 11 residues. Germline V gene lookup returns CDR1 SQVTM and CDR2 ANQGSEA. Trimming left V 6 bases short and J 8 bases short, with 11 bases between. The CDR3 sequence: CSVEPGDIQYF. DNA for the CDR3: TGCAGCGTGGAGCCCGGGGACATTCAGTACTTC. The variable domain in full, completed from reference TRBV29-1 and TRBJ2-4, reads SAVISQKPSRDICQRGTSLTIQCQVDSQVTMMFWYRQQPGQSLTLIATANQGSEATYESGFVIDKFPISRPNLTFSTLTVSNMSPEDSSIYLCSVEPGDIQYFGAGTRLSVL.

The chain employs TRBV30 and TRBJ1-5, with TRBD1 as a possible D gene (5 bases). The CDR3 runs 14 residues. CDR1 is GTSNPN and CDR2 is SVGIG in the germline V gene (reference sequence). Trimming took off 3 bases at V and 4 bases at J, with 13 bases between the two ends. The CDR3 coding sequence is TGTGCCTGGAGGGGGGGTGGGGGGAATCAGCCCCAGCATTTT. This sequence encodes CAWRGGGGNQPQHF.

The CDR3 DNA follows: TGTGCCAGCAGTTTCCGGGACAACAATTCACCCCTCCACTTT. Amino acid sequence: CASSFRDNNSPLHF. This sequence joins TRBV27 and TRBJ1-6; possibly TRBD1 for D (6 bases). Trimming pared 3 bases from V and 7 bases from J, leaving 10 bases between. Germline-derived CDR1 and CDR2 are MNHEY and SMNVEV (reference sequence). This CDR3 contains 14 residues.

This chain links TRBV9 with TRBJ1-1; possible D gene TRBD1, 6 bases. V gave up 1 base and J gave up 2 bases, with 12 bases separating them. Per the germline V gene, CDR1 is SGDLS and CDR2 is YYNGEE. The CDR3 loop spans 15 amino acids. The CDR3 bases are TGTGCCAGCAGCGTAATCTCGACAGGAAACACTGAAGCTTTCTTT. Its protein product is CASSVISTGNTEAFF.

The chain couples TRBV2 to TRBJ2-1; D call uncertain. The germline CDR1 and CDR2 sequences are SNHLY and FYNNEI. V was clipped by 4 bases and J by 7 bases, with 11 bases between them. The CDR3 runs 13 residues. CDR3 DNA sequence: TGTGCCAGCAGTGGCCTTCTGGGAAATGAGCAGTTCTTC. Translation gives CASSGLLGNEQFF.

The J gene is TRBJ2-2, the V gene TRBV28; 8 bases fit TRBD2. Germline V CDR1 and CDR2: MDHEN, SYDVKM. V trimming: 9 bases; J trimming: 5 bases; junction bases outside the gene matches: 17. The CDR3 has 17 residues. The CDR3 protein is CASRGFGLAGITGELFF. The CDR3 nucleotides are TGTGCCAGTAGGGGCTTTGGCCTAGCGGGTATTACCGGGGAGCTGTTTTTT.

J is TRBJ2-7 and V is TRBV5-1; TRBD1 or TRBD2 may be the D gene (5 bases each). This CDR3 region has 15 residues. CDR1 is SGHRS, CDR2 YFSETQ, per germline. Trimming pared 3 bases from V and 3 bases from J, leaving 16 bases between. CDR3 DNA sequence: TGCGCCAGCAGCTGGGGGAATCGAGGGTTCTACGAGCAGTACTTC. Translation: CASSWGNRGFYEQYF.

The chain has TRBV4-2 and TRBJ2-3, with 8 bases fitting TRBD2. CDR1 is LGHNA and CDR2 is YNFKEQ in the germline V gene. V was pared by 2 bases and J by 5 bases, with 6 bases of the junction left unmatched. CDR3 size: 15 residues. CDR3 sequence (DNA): TGTGCCAGCAGCCAAAGGGCGGGGGGTCGAGATACGCAGTATTTT. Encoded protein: CASSQRAGGRDTQYF.